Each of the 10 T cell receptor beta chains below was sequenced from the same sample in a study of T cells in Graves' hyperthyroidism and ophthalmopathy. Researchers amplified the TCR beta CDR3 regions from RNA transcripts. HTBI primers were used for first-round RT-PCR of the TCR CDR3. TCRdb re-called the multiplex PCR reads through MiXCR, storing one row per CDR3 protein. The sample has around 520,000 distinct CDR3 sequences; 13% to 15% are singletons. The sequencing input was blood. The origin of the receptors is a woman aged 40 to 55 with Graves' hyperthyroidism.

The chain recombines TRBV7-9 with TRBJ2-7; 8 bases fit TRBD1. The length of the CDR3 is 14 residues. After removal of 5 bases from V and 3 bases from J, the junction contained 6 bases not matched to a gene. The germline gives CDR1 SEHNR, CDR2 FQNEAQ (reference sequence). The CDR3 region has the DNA TGTGCCAGCAGCGGAACAGGGGGTGGCTACGAGCAGTACTTC. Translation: CASSGTGGGYEQYF.

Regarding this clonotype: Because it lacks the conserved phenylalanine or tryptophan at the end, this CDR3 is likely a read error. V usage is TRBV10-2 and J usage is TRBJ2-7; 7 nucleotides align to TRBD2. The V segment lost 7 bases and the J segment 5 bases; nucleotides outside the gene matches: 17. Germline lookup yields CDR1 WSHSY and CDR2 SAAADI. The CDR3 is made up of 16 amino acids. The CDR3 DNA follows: TGCGCCAGCACAAACACCTTTTCCGGGGGGTTGGACGAGCAGTACCTC. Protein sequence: CASTNTFSGGLDEQYL.

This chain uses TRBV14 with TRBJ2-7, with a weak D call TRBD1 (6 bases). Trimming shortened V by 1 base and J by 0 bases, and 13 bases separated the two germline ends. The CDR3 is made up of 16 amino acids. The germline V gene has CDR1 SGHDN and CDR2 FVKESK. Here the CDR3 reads CASSQAWDKSSYEQYF. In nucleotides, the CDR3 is TGTGCCAGCAGCCAAGCCTGGGACAAGAGCTCCTACGAGCAGTACTTC.

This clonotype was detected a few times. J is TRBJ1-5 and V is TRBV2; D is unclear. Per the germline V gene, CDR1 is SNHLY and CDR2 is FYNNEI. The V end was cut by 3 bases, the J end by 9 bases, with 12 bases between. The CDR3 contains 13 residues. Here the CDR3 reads CASSDGRAGPQHF. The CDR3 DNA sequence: TGTGCCAGCAGTGATGGCCGGGCCGGGCCCCAGCATTTT.

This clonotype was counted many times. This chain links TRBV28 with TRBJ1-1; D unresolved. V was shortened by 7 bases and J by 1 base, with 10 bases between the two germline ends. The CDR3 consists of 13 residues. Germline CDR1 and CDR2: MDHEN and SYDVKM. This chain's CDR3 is CASKDQRNTEAFF. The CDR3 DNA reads TGTGCCAGCAAAGACCAGCGGAACACTGAAGCTTTCTTT.

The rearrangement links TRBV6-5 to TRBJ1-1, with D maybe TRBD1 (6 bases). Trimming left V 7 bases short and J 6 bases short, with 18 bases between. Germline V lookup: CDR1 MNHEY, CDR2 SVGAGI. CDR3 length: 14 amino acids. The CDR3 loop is CASNSRGLGPEAFF. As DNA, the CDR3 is TGTGCCAGCAATTCCAGGGGCCTCGGTCCTGAAGCTTTCTTT.

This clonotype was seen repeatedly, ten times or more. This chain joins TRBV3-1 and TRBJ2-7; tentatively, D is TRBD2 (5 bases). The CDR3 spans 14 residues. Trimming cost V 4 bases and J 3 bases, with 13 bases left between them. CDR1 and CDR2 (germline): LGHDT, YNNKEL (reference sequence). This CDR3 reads CASSPPGLFYEQYF. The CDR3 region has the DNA TGTGCCAGCAGCCCCCCCGGACTCTTCTACGAGCAGTACTTC.

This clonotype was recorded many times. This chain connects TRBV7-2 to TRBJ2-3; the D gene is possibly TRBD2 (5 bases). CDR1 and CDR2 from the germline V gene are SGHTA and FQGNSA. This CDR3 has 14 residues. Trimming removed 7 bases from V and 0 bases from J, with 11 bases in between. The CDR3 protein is CASKGAVSTDTQYF. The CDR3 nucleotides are TGTGCCAGCAAGGGAGCGGTGAGCACAGATACGCAGTATTTT.

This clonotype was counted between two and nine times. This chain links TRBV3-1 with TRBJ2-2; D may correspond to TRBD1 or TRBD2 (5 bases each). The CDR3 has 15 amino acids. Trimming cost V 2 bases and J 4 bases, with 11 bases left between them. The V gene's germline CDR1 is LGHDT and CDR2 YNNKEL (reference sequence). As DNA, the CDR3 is TGTGCCAGCAGCCAATTTTATGGGGGCACCGGGGAGCTGTTTTTT. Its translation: CASSQFYGGTGELFF.

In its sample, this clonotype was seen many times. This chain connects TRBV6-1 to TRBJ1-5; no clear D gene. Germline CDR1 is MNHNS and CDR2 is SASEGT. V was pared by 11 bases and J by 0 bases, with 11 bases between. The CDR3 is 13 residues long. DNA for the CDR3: TGTGCCGGTTCAGATTATAGCAATCAGCCCCAGCATTTT. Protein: CAGSDYSNQPQHF.